The clone carrying this T cell receptor (beta chain) was recorded many times. Its target is not known. This sample stems from a study of early T cells in non-severe SARS-CoV-2 infection. The CDR3 consists of 12 residues. V was clipped by 6 bases and J by 4 bases, with 8 bases between them. Study-wide points: VDJdb-based annotation leaned toward anti-spike CD8 responses and missed private and CD4 specificities.

TCRdb re-called the 5' RACE reads with MiXCR, one entry per CDR3 protein. The sample shows under 35,000 distinct CDR3 sequences, about 4.2% of them seen only once. This rearrangement joins TRBV12-3 or TRBV12-4 to TRBJ2-3; D gene unclear. The source material was whole blood. The TCR sequence derives from an adult who was a healthcare worker with PCR-confirmed SARS-CoV-2 infection or an uninfected control (not recorded which). CDR3 residues: CASSFSSDTQYF. The CDR3 DNA reads TGTGCCAGCAGCTTCTCCTCAGATACGCAGTATTTT.